These T cell receptor beta chains were read from a single sample in a study of cytomegalovirus exposure and HLA in healthy donors. Clones were sequenced by immunoSEQ multiplex PCR, and TCRdb holds only the in-frame ones, with some missing. The table includes more than 300,000 clones, roughly 90% detected once. The sequenced material came from PBMCs. The receptors shown here come from a woman between 18 and 29 years old in good health and CMV-seronegative. Each CDR3 is given with its conserved first and last residue. Fields, in order: V gene, clone size, CDR3 length, D gene, J gene, CDR3 protein, CDR3 DNA. A D gene is named only where the DNA matches it firmly. Some rows have no size entry. The others give once, few or many, or a class for an expanded clone.

V: TRBV30
size: .
length: 11
D: .
J: TRBJ2-1
CDR3: CAWSEGHEQFF
DNA: TGTGCCTGGAGTGAGGGGCACGAGCAGTTCTTC

V: TRBV9
size: .
length: 13
D: .
J: TRBJ2-3
CDR3: CASSDTRKVTQYF
DNA: TGTGCCAGCAGTGATACTAGGAAAGTTACGCAGTATTTT

V: TRBV9
size: .
length: 15
D: TRBD2
J: TRBJ2-1
CDR3: CASSALGLAVNEQFF
DNA: TGTGCCAGCAGCGCCTTAGGACTAGCAGTCAATGAGCAGTTCTTC

V: TRBV18
size: once
length: 17
D: TRBD1
J: TRBJ2-1
CDR3: CASSPFGRTGGFDEQFF
DNA: TGTGCCAGCTCACCATTTGGACGGACAGGGGGCTTCGATGAGCAGTTCTTC

V: TRBV7-2
size: .
length: 16
D: TRBD1
J: TRBJ1-2
CDR3: CASSSIPSGTEHGYTF
DNA: TGTGCCAGCAGCTCAATACCTTCCGGGACAGAGCATGGCTACACCTTC

V: TRBV5-6
size: .
length: 14
D: .
J: TRBJ1-2
CDR3: CASSFSRSMVGYTF
DNA: TGTGCCAGCAGCTTCTCGAGGAGTATGGTTGGCTACACCTTC

V: TRBV6-5
size: .
length: 15
D: TRBD2
J: TRBJ2-7
CDR3: CASSYSSGGSYEQYF
DNA: TGTGCCAGCAGTTACTCGAGCGGGGGGTCCTACGAGCAGTACTTC

V: TRBV4-3
size: .
length: 16
D: TRBD1
J: TRBJ2-2
CDR3: CASSQAWTGFIGELFF
DNA: TGCGCCAGCAGCCAAGCGTGGACAGGGTTTATCGGGGAGCTGTTTTTT

V: TRBV6-5
size: .
length: 15
D: .
J: TRBJ2-6
CDR3: CASSREYSGANVLTF
DNA: TGTGCCAGCAGTCGAGAGTACTCTGGGGCCAACGTCCTGACTTTC

V: TRBV19
size: .
length: 15
D: TRBD1
J: TRBJ2-7
CDR3: CASSTTGTGSYEQYF
DNA: TGTGCCAGTAGTACGACCGGGACAGGATCCTACGAGCAGTACTTC

V: TRBV28
size: .
length: 12
D: .
J: TRBJ1-3
CDR3: CATTGREDTIYF
DNA: TGTGCCACCACAGGGAGAGAGGACACCATATATTTT

V: TRBV7-2
size: .
length: 15
D: TRBD1
J: TRBJ1-4
CDR3: CASSGQGASNEKLFF
DNA: TGTGCCAGCAGCGGACAGGGGGCGTCTAATGAAAAACTGTTTTTT

V: TRBV7-2
size: .
length: 14
D: TRBD2
J: TRBJ2-7
CDR3: CASSLDGPSGRAYF
DNA: TGTGCCAGCAGCTTAGACGGGCCTAGCGGGAGGGCGTACTTC

V: TRBV5-1
size: .
length: 15
D: TRBD1
J: TRBJ2-7
CDR3: CASSPMWDRAREQYF
DNA: TGCGCCAGCAGCCCAATGTGGGACAGGGCCCGCGAGCAGTACTTC

V: TRBV9
size: .
length: 15
D: TRBD2
J: TRBJ2-7
CDR3: CASSPLPAGAFEQYF
DNA: TGTGCCAGCAGCCCCCTGCCGGCGGGAGCGTTCGAGCAGTACTTC

V: TRBV5-5
size: .
length: 17
D: TRBD2
J: TRBJ2-3
CDR3: CASSWTRLAGETDTQYF
DNA: TGTGCCAGCAGCTGGACCAGACTAGCGGGAGAAACAGATACGCAGTATTTT

V: TRBV5-6
size: once
length: 16
D: TRBD2
J: TRBJ2-5
CDR3: CASSFFAAGGQETQYF
DNA: TGTGCCAGCAGCTTTTTTGCAGCGGGAGGCCAAGAGACCCAGTACTTC

V: TRBV29-1
size: .
length: 15
D: TRBD2
J: TRBJ2-2
CDR3: CSAPASGSGGGELFF
DNA: TGCAGCGCACCAGCTAGCGGGAGCGGGGGCGGGGAGCTGTTTTTT

V: TRBV30
size: .
length: 13
D: .
J: TRBJ1-2
CDR3: CAWSLRGSSGYTF
DNA: TGTGCCTGGAGTCTCCGGGGGAGCTCAGGCTACACCTTC